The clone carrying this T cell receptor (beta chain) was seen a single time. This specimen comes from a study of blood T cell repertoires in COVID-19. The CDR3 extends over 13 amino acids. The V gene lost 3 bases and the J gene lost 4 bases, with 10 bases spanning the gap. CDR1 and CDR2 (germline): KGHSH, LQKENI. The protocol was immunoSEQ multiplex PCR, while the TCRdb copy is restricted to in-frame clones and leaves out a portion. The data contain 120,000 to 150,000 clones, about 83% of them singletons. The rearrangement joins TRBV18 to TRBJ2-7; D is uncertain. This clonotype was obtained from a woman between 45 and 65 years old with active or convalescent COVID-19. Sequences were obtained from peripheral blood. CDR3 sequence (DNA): TGTGCCAGCTCACCCCTCTTCGGGTACGAGCAGTACTTC. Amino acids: CASSPLFGYEQYF.